Listed below are T cell receptor beta chains from one sample, sequenced in a study of blood T cell repertoires in COVID-19. TCRdb's copy holds only in-frame clones and misses some; the assay was immunoSEQ multiplex PCR. In the table there are 250,000 or so clones, about nine tenths of which are singletons. The material sequenced was peripheral blood. The receptors derive from a man younger than 45 with COVID-19, enrolled during active disease. The CDR3 runs from the conserved cysteine through the conserved F or W. Each record gives: V gene, J gene, D gene, clone size, CDR3 protein, CDR3 DNA. A D gene is named only where the DNA matches it firmly. Size is omitted from some rows. Given values are once, few, many or a class for expanded clones.

TRBV6-5,TRBJ1-2,TRBD1,.,CASSTLTGSGYGYTF,TGTGCCAGCAGTACTCTGACAGGGTCAGGGTATGGCTACACCTTC
TRBV29-1,TRBJ1-4,.,.,CSAKGDSNEKLFF,TGCAGCGCCAAAGGGGACTCTAATGAAAAACTGTTTTTT
TRBV6-5,TRBJ2-3,.,.,CASLRGGSSTDTQYF,TGTGCCAGCCTAAGGGGTGGATCTAGCACAGATACGCAGTATTTT
TRBV7-3,TRBJ2-7,.,.,CASSLDPSYEQYF,TGTGCCAGCAGCTTAGATCCGAGCTACGAGCAGTACTTC
TRBV15,TRBJ1-3,TRBD1,.,CATRRTGVLSGNTIYF,TGTGCCACCCGACGGACAGGCGTCCTCTCTGGAAACACCATATATTTT
TRBV4-2,TRBJ1-2,TRBD1,.,CASTPLPGQGARDGYTF,TGTGCCAGCACCCCCCTTCCGGGACAGGGGGCCCGGGATGGCTACACCTTC
TRBV16,TRBJ1-3,TRBD1,.,CASSQSQGANTIYF,TGTGCCAGCAGCCAATCCCAGGGGGCCAACACCATATATTTT
TRBV9,TRBJ2-2,TRBD2,.,CASSVASGGSTGELFF,TGTGCCAGCAGCGTCGCTAGCGGGGGAAGTACCGGGGAGCTGTTTTTT
TRBV28,TRBJ1-5,.,.,CASSIGGSGQPQHF,TGTGCCAGCAGCATCGGAGGGAGCGGACAGCCCCAGCATTTT
TRBV6-6,TRBJ1-5,.,.,CASTPWGGNQPQHF,TGTGCCAGCACCCCTTGGGGGGGCAATCAGCCCCAGCATTTT
TRBV18,TRBJ1-4,.,.,CASSQRAGEKLFF,TGTGCCAGCTCACAGAGGGCAGGTGAAAAACTGTTTTTT
TRBV28,TRBJ1-5,.,.,CASNRQYNQPQHF,TGTGCCAGCAACCGCCAGTACAATCAGCCCCAGCATTTT
TRBV5-1,TRBJ2-1,TRBD2,.,CASSQLAGDHNEQFF,TGCGCCAGCAGCCAACTAGCGGGGGATCACAATGAGCAGTTCTTC
TRBV9,TRBJ1-2,TRBD1,once,CASSPTGGDYGYTF,TGTGCCAGCAGCCCGACAGGGGGGGACTATGGCTACACCTTC
TRBV4-3,TRBJ1-6,.,.,CASSQIQGPTRSSPLHF,TGCGCCAGCAGCCAAATACAGGGTCCCACGAGGAGTTCACCCCTCCACTTT
TRBV28,TRBJ2-1,TRBD2,.,CASSSTRLAGDYSEQFF,TGTGCCAGCAGTTCCACCCGACTAGCGGGAGATTACAGCGAGCAGTTCTTC
TRBV5-6,TRBJ1-4,TRBD1,.,CASSFRGLSEKLFF,TGTGCCAGCAGCTTCAGGGGGTTAAGTGAAAAACTGTTTTTT
TRBV6-4,TRBJ1-2,TRBD1,.,CASSDSGTGSRGYTF,TGTGCCAGCAGTGACTCGGGGACAGGGTCTCGGGGCTACACCTTC
TRBV7-8,TRBJ2-7,TRBD2,once,CASTPLAGISYEQYF,TGTGCCAGCACACCACTAGCGGGAATCTCCTACGAGCAGTACTTC
TRBV6-5,TRBJ1-6,.,.,CASSRTDILNSPLHF,TGTGCCAGCAGTCGAACTGACATATTGAATTCACCCCTCCACTTT
TRBV28,TRBJ1-1,TRBD1,.,CASSFGRGRAPPF,TGTGCCAGCAGTTTTGGTAGGGGGCGAGCGCCGCCGTTT
TRBV6-5,TRBJ2-1,TRBD2,.,CASRDGAGEQFF,TGTGCCAGCAGGGACGGAGCGGGGGAGCAGTTCTTC
TRBV21-1,TRBJ2-7,.,.,CASKTEVNEQYF,TGTGCCAGCAAGACAGAGGTCAACGAGCAGTACTTC
TRBV20-1,TRBJ1-1,TRBD1,.,CSASDRARGGTEAFF,TGCAGTGCTAGTGACAGGGCCCGGGGGGGCACTGAAGCTTTCTTT
TRBV7-9,TRBJ2-7,.,.,CASSLAVGGVGYEQYF,TGTGCCAGCAGCTTAGCAGTGGGCGGGGTAGGCTACGAGCAGTACTTC
TRBV5-5,TRBJ2-1,TRBD2,.,CASSIVTSGLLYNEQFF,TGTGCCAGCAGCATTGTGACTAGCGGCCTTTTATACAATGAGCAGTTCTTC